This T cell receptor (beta chain) is drawn from a study of identical twins. Study-level points and caveats: The abundant beta clonotypes from cord blood had fewer insertions, and memory repertoires had none of this. Out-of-frame beta sequences exhibited a weaker degree of excess twin sharing.

This clonotype was observed a handful of times. The target antigen is unknown. Each cDNA held unique molecular identifiers, and template switching gave it a universal primer site. MiXCR was run by TCRdb on the 5' RACE reads, yielding one entry per CDR3 protein. The sample lists about 920,000 distinct CDR3 sequences; 9% to 15% were seen once. The germline gives CDR1 SGHRS, CDR2 YFSETQ. Between the trimmed V and J ends, which lost 0 bases and 2 bases, there was a span of 16 bases. This CDR3 is built from 17 residues. These data also featured in a second study, about yellow fever vaccine responses in identical twins.

Sequencing used PBMCs. The chain links TRBV5-1 to TRBJ2-3; D call uncertain. The sequence was collected from a woman younger than 35 in good health. CDR3 amino acids: CASSLAGRKASTDTQYF. Here the CDR3 DNA reads TGCGCCAGCAGCTTGGCCGGTAGAAAAGCATCCACAGATACGCAGTATTTT.